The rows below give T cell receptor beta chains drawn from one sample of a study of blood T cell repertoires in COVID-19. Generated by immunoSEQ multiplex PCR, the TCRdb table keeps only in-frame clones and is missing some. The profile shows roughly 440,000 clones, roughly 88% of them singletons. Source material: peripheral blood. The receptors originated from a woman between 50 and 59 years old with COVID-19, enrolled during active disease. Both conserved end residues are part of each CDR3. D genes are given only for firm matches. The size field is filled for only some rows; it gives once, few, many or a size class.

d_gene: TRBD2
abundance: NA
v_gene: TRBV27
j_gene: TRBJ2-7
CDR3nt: TGTGCCAGCAAACTGCGGGGGGCCATCCACGAGCAGTACTTC
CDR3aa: CASKLRGAIHEQYF

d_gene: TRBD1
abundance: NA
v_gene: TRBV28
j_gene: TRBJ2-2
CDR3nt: TGTGCCAGCAGTCCCCTCGGGACAGGGAGGACCGGGGAGCTGTTTTTT
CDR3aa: CASSPLGTGRTGELFF

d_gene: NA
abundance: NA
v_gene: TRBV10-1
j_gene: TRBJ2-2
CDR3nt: TGCGCCAGCAGTCCAGGGGAAGCCGGGGAGCTGTTTTTT
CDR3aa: CASSPGEAGELFF

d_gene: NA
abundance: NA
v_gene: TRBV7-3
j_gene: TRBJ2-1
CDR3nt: TGTGCCAGCAGCTTAACTTTGACAGCCTTTGATGAGCAGTTCTTC
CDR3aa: CASSLTLTAFDEQFF

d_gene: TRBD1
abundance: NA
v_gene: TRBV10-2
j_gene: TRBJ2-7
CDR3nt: TGCGCCAGCAGTATTCAGGGGGCGAGCCACGAGCAGTACTTC
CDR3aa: CASSIQGASHEQYF

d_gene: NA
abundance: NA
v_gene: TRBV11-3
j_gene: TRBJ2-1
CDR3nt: TGTGCCAGCAGCTTAGGACTTGGCAATGAGCAGTTCTTC
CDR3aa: CASSLGLGNEQFF

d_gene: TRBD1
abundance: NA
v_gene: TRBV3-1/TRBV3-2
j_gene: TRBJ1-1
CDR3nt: TGTGCCAGCAGCTCCGCAGGGGGGATGAACACTGAAGCTTTCTTT
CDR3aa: CASSSAGGMNTEAFF

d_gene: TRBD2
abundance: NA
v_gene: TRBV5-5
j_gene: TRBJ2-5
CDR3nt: TGTGCCAGCAGCTACCAGGGGACTAGGGAAGAGACCCAGTACTTC
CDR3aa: CASSYQGTREETQYF

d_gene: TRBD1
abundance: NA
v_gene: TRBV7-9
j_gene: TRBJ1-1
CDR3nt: TGTGCCAGCAGCGACCCGACAGGGGGCTTTATGAACACTGAAGCTTTCTTT
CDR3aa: CASSDPTGGFMNTEAFF

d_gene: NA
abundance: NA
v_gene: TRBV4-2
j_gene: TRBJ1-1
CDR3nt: TGTGCCAGCAGCCAAGATTGGCCGGAGGCCACTGAAGCTTTCTTT
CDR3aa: CASSQDWPEATEAFF

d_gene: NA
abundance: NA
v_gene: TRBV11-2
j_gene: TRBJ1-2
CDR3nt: TGTGCCAGCAGCTTAGATCCGGTTGGGGCTGCCTATGGCTACACCTTC
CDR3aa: CASSLDPVGAAYGYTF

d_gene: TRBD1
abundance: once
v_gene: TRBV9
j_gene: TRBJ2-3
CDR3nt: TGTGCCAGCAGCGCCAGAGGGGGGACAGGGATCACAGATACGCAGTATTTT
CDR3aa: CASSARGGTGITDTQYF

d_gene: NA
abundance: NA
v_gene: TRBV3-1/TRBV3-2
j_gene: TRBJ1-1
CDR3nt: TGTGCCAGCAGCCAAGGACAGAACACTGAAGCTTTCTTT
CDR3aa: CASSQGQNTEAFF

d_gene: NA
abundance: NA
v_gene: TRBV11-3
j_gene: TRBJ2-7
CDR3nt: TGTGCCAGCAGCTTACAGGGGTCGGACGAGCAGTACTTC
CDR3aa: CASSLQGSDEQYF

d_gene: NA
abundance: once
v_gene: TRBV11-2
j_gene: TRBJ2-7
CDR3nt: TGTGCCAGCAGCTCCCTCCGGGGAGTGAGCTACGAGCAGTACTTC
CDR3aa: CASSSLRGVSYEQYF

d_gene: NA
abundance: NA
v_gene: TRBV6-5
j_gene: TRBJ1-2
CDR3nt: TGTGCCAGCAGTTACGCGGGTAGATTTTCGGACTACACCTTC
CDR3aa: CASSYAGRFSDYTF

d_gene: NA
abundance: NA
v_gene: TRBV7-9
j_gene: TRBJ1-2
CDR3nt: TGTGCCAGCAGCTTATGGGAAGGGGAACATGGCTACACCTTC
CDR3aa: CASSLWEGEHGYTF

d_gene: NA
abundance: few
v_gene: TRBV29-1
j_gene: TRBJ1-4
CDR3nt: TGCAGCGGGTGGCAGGGCCACTATGAAAAACTGTTTTTT
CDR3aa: CSGWQGHYEKLFF

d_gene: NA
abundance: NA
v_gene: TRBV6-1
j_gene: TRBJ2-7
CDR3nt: TGTGCCAGCAGTGATAGGGGACTCACCTACGAGCAGTACTTC
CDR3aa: CASSDRGLTYEQYF

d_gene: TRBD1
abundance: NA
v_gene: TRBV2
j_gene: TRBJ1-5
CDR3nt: TGTGCCAGCAGCAGGGACAGCCCCAATCAGCCCCAGCATTTT
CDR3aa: CASSRDSPNQPQHF

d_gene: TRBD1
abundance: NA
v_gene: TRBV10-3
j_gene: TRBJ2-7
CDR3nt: TGTGCCATCAGTACCAAGGGACAGGGATTCTACGAGCAGTACTTC
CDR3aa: CAISTKGQGFYEQYF

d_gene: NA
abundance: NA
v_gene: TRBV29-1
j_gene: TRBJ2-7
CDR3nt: TGCAGCGTTTCAACGGGATACGAGCAGTACTTC
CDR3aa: CSVSTGYEQYF

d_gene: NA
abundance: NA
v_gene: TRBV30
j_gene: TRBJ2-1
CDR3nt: TGTGCCTGGAGCACCACGGTGCGGGGGCGAAGCTACAATGAGCAGTTCTTC
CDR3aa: CAWSTTVRGRSYNEQFF

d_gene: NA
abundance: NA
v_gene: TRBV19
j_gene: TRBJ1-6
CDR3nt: TGTGCCAGTAGATTGAGGGAGTGGGATTCACCCCTCCACTTT
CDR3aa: CASRLREWDSPLHF

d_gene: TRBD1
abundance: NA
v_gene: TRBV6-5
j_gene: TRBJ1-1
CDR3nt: TGTGCCAGCAGGCCTAGGACAGGGGAGAACACTGAAGCTTTCTTT
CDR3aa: CASRPRTGENTEAFF

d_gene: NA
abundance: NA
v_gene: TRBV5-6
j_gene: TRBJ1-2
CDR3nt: TGTGCCAGCAGCTTGGAACAGGACTATGGCTACACCTTC
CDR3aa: CASSLEQDYGYTF

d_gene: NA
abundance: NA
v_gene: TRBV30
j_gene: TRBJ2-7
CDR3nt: TGTGCCTGGACCGAGGGGGGGCTACCAGGCGAGCAGTACTTC
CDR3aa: CAWTEGGLPGEQYF

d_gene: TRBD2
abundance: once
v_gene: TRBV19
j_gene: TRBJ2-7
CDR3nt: TGTGCCAGTAGTATGGGGGGGGCCTACGAGCAGTACTTC
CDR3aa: CASSMGGAYEQYF

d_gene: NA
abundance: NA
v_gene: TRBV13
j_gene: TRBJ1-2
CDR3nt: TGTGCCAGCAGCCCCCCGGTGGGCTACACCTTC
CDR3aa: CASSPPVGYTF

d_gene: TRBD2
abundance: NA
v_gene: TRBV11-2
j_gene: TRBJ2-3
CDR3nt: TGTGCCAGCAGCTTAGACCGTAGCGGGGGCACAGATACGCAGTATTTT
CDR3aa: CASSLDRSGGTDTQYF

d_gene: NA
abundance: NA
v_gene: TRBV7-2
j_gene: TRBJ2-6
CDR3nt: TGTGCCAGCAGCGTTAGCTCTGGGGCCAACGTCCTGACTTTC
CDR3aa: CASSVSSGANVLTF

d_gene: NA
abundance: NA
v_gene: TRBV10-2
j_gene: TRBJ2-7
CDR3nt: TGCGCCAGCAGTGATCTCCCTCGCCCGGGGGTCCGGGGAGAGCAGTACTTC
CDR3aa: CASSDLPRPGVRGEQYF

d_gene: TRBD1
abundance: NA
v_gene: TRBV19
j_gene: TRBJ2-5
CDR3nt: TGTGCCAGTCGAGGACAGGCGTCGATGTACCAAGAGACCCAGTACTTC
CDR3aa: CASRGQASMYQETQYF

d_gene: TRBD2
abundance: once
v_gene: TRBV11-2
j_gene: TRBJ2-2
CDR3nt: TGTGCCAGCAGTCGAACTAGCGGGGGAGCCGGGGAGCTGTTTTTT
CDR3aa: CASSRTSGGAGELFF

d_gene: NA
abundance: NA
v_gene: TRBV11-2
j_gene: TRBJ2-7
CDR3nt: TGTGCCAGCAGGAGGGGGGGGAGCTCCTACGAGCAGTACTTC
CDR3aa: CASRRGGSSYEQYF

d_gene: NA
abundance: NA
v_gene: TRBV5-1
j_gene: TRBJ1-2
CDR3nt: TGCGCCAGCAGCTTGGGAGGGGGAAACTATGGCTACACCTTC
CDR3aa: CASSLGGGNYGYTF

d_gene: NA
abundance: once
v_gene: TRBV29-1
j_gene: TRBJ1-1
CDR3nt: TGCAGCGTTGAAAACTTGGGGGGCACTGAAGCTTTCTTT
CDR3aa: CSVENLGGTEAFF

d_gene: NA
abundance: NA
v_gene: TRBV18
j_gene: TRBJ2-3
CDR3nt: TGTGCCAGCTCACCTCATCCCACAGATACGCAGTATTTT
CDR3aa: CASSPHPTDTQYF

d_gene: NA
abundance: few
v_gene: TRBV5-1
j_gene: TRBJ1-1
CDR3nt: TGCGCCAGCAGCTTGGGCAGGAACACTGAAGCTTTCTTT
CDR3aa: CASSLGRNTEAFF

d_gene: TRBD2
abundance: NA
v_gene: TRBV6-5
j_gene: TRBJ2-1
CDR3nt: TGTGCCAGCAGGGAGCTAGCGGGGGGGCCGGGGGAGCAGTTCTTC
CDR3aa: CASRELAGGPGEQFF

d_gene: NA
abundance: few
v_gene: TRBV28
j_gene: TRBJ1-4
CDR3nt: TGTGCCAGCAGTTCGCGGTCCCTGAGGAATGAAAAACTGTTTTTT
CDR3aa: CASSSRSLRNEKLFF

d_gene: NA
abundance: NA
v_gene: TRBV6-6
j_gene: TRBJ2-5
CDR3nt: TGTGCCAGCAGTTACTCGATGGGGCGGGGCCAAGAGACCCAGTACTTC
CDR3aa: CASSYSMGRGQETQYF

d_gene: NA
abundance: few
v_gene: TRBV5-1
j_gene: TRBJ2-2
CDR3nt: TGCGCCAGCAGCTTGGACGTCGGCGGGGAGCTGTTTTTT
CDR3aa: CASSLDVGGELFF

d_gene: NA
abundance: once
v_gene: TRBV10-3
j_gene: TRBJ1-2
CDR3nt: TGTGCCATCCCCCTGGCTTCGGGGGTTGGTGGCTACACCTTC
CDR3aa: CAIPLASGVGGYTF

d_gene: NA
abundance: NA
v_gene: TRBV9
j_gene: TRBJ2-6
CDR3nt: TGTGCCAGCAGCGTAGGTTTCCCAGGGCGTGGGGCCAACGTCCTGACTTTC
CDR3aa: CASSVGFPGRGANVLTF

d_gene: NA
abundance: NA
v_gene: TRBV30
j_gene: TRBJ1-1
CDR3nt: TGTGCCTGGAGTGTAGCCCTATTTATTGAAGCTTTCTTT
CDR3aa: CAWSVALFIEAFF

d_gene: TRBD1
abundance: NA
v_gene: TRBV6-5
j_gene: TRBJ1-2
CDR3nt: TGTGCCAGCACTAGGACAGGGACCTATGGCTACACCTTC
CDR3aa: CASTRTGTYGYTF

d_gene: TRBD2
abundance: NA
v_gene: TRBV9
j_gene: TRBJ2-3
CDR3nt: TGTGCCAGCAGCGTAGAAGGCGGGGGGCCACCAGATACGCAGTATTTT
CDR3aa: CASSVEGGGPPDTQYF

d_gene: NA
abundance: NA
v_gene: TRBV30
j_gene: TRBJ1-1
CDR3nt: TGTGCCTGGAGAACGCTAAGGCAGGGACTTTCCGAAGCTTTCTTT
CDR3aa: CAWRTLRQGLSEAFF

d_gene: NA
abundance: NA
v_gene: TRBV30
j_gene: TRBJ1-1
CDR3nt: TGTGCCTGGAGGCCTCAGGGTTTTGAGAGCGTAACTGAAGCTTTCTTT
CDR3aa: CAWRPQGFESVTEAFF

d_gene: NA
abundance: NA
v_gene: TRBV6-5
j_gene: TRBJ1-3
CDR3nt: TGTGCCAGCAGGGCCCAGGGTCGGGGAAACACCATATATTTT
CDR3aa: CASRAQGRGNTIYF

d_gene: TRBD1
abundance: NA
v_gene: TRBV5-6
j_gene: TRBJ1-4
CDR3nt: TGTGCCAGCAGCCCTACAACAGGGGAGTCTGATGAAAAACTGTTTTTT
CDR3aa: CASSPTTGESDEKLFF

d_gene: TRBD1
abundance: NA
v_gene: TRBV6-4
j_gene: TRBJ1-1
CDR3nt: TGTGCCAGCAGCAAAACCCCTGCAGGGGGTATCACTGAAGCTTTCTTT
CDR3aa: CASSKTPAGGITEAFF

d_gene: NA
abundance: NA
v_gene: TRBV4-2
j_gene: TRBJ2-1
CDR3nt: TGTGCCAGCAGTCTGGATGACGGGGGAACCTCCTACAATGAGCAGTTCTTC
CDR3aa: CASSLDDGGTSYNEQFF

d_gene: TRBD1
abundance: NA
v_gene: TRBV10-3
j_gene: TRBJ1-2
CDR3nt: TGTGCCATCAGTGAGCCAACCACAGGGGGCGATGGCTACACCTTC
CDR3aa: CAISEPTTGGDGYTF

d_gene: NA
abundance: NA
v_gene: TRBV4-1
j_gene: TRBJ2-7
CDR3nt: TGCGCCAGCAGCCAACCTCCAGGGGACCGCGAGCAGTACTTC
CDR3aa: CASSQPPGDREQYF

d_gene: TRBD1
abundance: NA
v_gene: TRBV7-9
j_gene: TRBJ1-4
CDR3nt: TGTGCCAGCAGCGGGGGACAGGAGTATGAAAAACTGTTTTTT
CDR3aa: CASSGGQEYEKLFF

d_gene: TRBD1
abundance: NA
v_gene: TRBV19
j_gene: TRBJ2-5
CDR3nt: TGTGCCAGTAGTAACCGGGACAGGGCTGGGGAGACCCAGTACTTC
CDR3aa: CASSNRDRAGETQYF

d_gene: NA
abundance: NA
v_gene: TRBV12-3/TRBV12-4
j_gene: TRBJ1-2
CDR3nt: TGTGCCAGCAGTCCGGGGTCTCAGGCCGGCTACACCTTC
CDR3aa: CASSPGSQAGYTF

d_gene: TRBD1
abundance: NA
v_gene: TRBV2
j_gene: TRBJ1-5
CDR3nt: TGTGCCAGCAAGGGTGACAGGGCTGACAATCAGCCCCAGCATTTT
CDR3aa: CASKGDRADNQPQHF